What follows are 30 T cell receptor beta chains derived from one specimen sequenced in a study of blood T cell repertoires in COVID-19. TCRdb keeps only in-frame clones here, not all; method: immunoSEQ multiplex PCR. The sample carries roughly 330,000 clones, about 87% recorded once. Material for sequencing was PBMCs or T cells enriched from blood (not recorded which). Every receptor here comes from a woman in her thirties who had recovered from COVID-19.

This clone was detected only a few times. The chain uses TRBV4-1 and TRBJ2-7; TRBD1 matches at 7 bases. V dropped 1 base and J dropped 2; count of bases not matched to a gene: 8. Per the germline V gene, CDR1 is MGHRA and CDR2 is YSYEKL. CDR3 length equals 16 residues. The DNA for the CDR3 is TGCGCCAGCAGCCAAGCCCTTCGACAGGGACCCTACGAGCAGTACTTC. Its translation: CASSQALRQGPYEQYF.

This clone was detected only a few times. The chain links TRBV5-1 to TRBJ2-1, with 9 bases matching TRBD2. In germline, CDR1 is SGHRS, CDR2 YFSETQ. The CDR3 has 16 residues. The ends lost 2 bases at V and 15 bases at J; junction bases unmatched: 18. The CDR3 DNA is TGCGCCAGCAGCTTTTATACCGGGACTAGCAACTTTAAACGGTTCTTC. Protein product: CASSFYTGTSNFKRFF.

The chain couples TRBV19 to TRBJ2-7; D not certain. There are 15 residues in the CDR3. Germline V gene lookup returns CDR1 LNHDA and CDR2 SQIVND (reference sequence). V was cut by 3 bases and J by 1 base, with 13 bases left in between. DNA of the CDR3: TGTGCCAGTAGTATCTCGCAGGTCGAATCCTACGAGCAGTACTTC. Protein: CASSISQVESYEQYF.

The chain combines TRBV12-2 with TRBJ1-2; the listed D gene, TRBD1, was not tested against the DNA. TRBV12-2 is a recognized pseudogene. The CDR3 runs to 17 residues. This chain's CDR3 is CASRPGRTGGASDGYTF. CDR3 bases: TGTGCAAGTCGCCCAGGTCGAACAGGGGGCGCTTCGGATGGCTACACCTTC.

The chain carries TRBV6-2 or TRBV6-3 and TRBJ2-6, with D perhaps matching TRBD2 (5 bases). Germline lookup yields CDR1 MNHEY and CDR2 SVGEGT. Trimming took 4 bases from V and 0 from J, leaving 7 bases between them. This CDR3 has 15 amino acids. CDR3 DNA sequence: TGTGCCAGCAGTTCCGAGGGCTCTGGGGCCAACGTCCTGACTTTC. Its protein product is CASSSEGSGANVLTF.

The chain couples TRBV5-1 to TRBJ2-2; TRBD2 is a possible D gene (5 bases). V was cut by 2 bases and J by 5 bases, with 10 bases left in between. The CDR3 has 14 amino acids. Per the germline V gene, CDR1 is SGHRS and CDR2 is YFSETQ. The CDR3 DNA reads TGCGCCAGCAGCTTTGCAGGCGGGACCGGGGAGCTGTTTTTT. Translating it yields CASSFAGGTGELFF.

This sequence joins TRBV5-8 and TRBJ1-2; 9 nucleotides match TRBD1. The CDR3 has 14 residues. The J segment lost 4 bases and the V segment lost 4 bases, leaving 5 bases of the junction unmatched. Germline V gene data show CDR1 as SGHTS and CDR2 as YDEGEE. This CDR3 is CASSPTGGGYGYTF. In DNA form, the CDR3 reads TGTGCCAGCAGCCCGACAGGGGGAGGCTATGGCTACACCTTC.

This chain links TRBV6-5 with TRBJ1-6; 9 nucleotides match TRBD1. Germline lookup yields CDR1 MNHEY and CDR2 SVGAGI. V was clipped by 8 bases and J by 7 bases; unmatched bases: 3. The CDR3 extends over 13 amino acids. CDR3 region: CASADRGNSPLHF. CDR3 DNA sequence: TGTGCCAGCGCCGACAGGGGGAATTCACCCCTCCACTTT.

The gene calls are TRBV25-1 and TRBJ1-2, with TRBD1 matching 7 bases. The germline V gene has CDR1 MGHDK and CDR2 SYGVNS. The ends lost 3 bases at V and 4 bases at J; junction bases unmatched: 8. The CDR3 consists of 15 residues. In DNA form, the CDR3 reads TGTGCCAGCAGTGACCCCAGACAGGGTCTCTATGGCTACACCTTC. Translation gives CASSDPRQGLYGYTF.

The V call is TRBV10-3, the J call TRBJ2-5; TRBD1 agrees at 11 bases. Germline V gene lookup returns CDR1 ENHRY and CDR2 SYGVKD. With V trimmed by 5 bases and J by 2 bases, 4 bases remained unmatched. This CDR3 is 15 amino acids long. CDR3 DNA sequence: TGTGCCATCAGTCATGGGACAGGGGGGCAAGAGACCCAGTACTTC. This gives the protein CAISHGTGGQETQYF.

This clone appeared a few times. V gene TRBV5-4 combines with J gene TRBJ2-7, with 8 positions matching TRBD1. This CDR3 region has 13 residues. CDR1 and CDR2 (germline): SGHNT, YYREEE (reference sequence). The V and J ends lost 4 bases and 1 base, in that order; junction bases with no gene match: 1. CDR3 bases: TGTGCCAGCAGCCGACAGGGGTCCTACGAGCAGTACTTC. It specifies CASSRQGSYEQYF. The full variable domain, completed using reference TRBV5-4 and TRBJ2-7, is ETGVTQSPTHLIKTRGQQVTLRCSSQSGHNTVSWYQQALGQGPQFIFQYYREEENGRGNFPPRFSGLQFPNYSSELNVNALELDDSALYLCASSRQGSYEQYFGPGTRLTVT.

J is TRBJ2-2 and V is TRBV14, with D possibly being TRBD1 (5 bases). V lost 1 base, J lost 7 bases, and 10 bases lay in between. Germline loops: CDR1 SGHDN, CDR2 FVKESK. The CDR3 extends over 14 amino acids. The CDR3: CASSQAGYGGELFF. The CDR3 coding sequence is TGTGCCAGCAGCCAAGCAGGGTACGGCGGGGAGCTGTTTTTT.

The chain carries TRBV3-1 (or the pseudogene TRBV3-2) and TRBJ1-5; 7 bases are shared with TRBD1. J gave up 13 bases and V 1 base, and 4 bases lay outside the gene matches. The CDR3 runs 12 residues. Germline V gene lookup returns CDR1 LGHDT and CDR2 YNNKEL (reference sequence). CDR3 region: CASSQATGAQHF. The CDR3 DNA reads TGTGCCAGCAGCCAAGCAACAGGGGCACAGCATTTT.

The chain employs TRBV19 and TRBJ1-6; D is unclear. The CDR3 is 14 residues long. In germline, CDR1 is LNHDA, CDR2 SQIVND (reference sequence). V was pared by 4 bases and J by 10 bases, with 14 bases between. CDR3 protein: CASSTGLGYSPLHF. DNA for the CDR3: TGTGCCAGTAGTACCGGTTTGGGCTACTCACCCCTCCACTTT.

The chain employs TRBV5-4 and TRBJ2-7; 8 positions match TRBD1. Per germline, CDR1 SGHNT and CDR2 YYREEE (reference sequence). The CDR3 has 15 amino acids. The V gene end was trimmed by 3 bases and the J gene end by 0 bases; junction bases not matched to a gene: 5. The CDR3 reads CASSSGTGHSYEQYF. The CDR3 DNA follows: TGTGCCAGCAGCTCCGGGACAGGACACTCCTACGAGCAGTACTTC.

The V call is TRBV5-4, the J call TRBJ2-1, with 16 bases fitting TRBD2. Germline CDR1 SGHNT, CDR2 YYREEE (reference sequence). Losses at the gene ends were 7 bases for V and 4 bases for J; bases not matched to a gene: 11. CDR3 size: 18 residues. The CDR3 DNA follows: TGTGCCAGCGCCCCGGGACTAGCGGGGGGGCCCCCTTACAATGAGCAGTTCTTC. As protein: CASAPGLAGGPPYNEQFF.

The chain combines TRBV4-2 with TRBJ2-1, with 13 bases identical to TRBD2. The V gene's germline CDR1 is LGHNA and CDR2 YNFKEQ. The trim removed 6 bases at V and 4 bases at J, leaving 3 bases unmatched. CDR3 length: 15 amino acids. CDR3 amino acids: CASRLTSGGYNEQFF. In nucleotides, the CDR3 is TGTGCCAGCAGGTTGACTAGCGGGGGGTACAATGAGCAGTTCTTC.

The genes are TRBV30 and TRBJ1-1; unclear D gene. Per germline, CDR1 GTSNPN and CDR2 SVGIG (reference sequence). CDR3 length equals 14 residues. V gave up 2 bases and J gave up 10 bases, with 20 bases separating them. CDR3 loop: CAWSSDRQLTGAFF. The CDR3 nucleotides read TGTGCCTGGAGTTCAGACCGGCAGTTGACGGGAGCTTTCTTT.

This chain links TRBV27 with TRBJ1-2, with D possibly matching TRBD1 (6 bases). The CDR3 length is 14 residues. Between the trimmed V and J ends, which lost 6 bases and 1 base, there was a span of 12 bases. The germline V gene has CDR1 MNHEY and CDR2 SMNVEV (reference sequence). The CDR3 bases are TGTGCCAGCAGCAAAGACAGGAGTAACTATGGCTACACCTTC. Its translation: CASSKDRSNYGYTF.

This chain uses TRBV11-2 with TRBJ2-7, with 10 bases aligning to TRBD1. V shed 4 bases, J shed 7 bases, and the junction held 7 bases outside the gene matches. The CDR3 is made up of 14 amino acids. CDR1 and CDR2 from the germline V gene are SGHAT and FQNNGV. In DNA form, the CDR3 reads TGTGCCAGCAGCTGGGGACAGGGGCTGCGGGAGCAGTACTTC. Its translation: CASSWGQGLREQYF.

This clone appeared once. CDR3 protein: CACRQGPMAQHF. CDR3 in DNA: TGTGCCTGCCGACAGGGCCCCATGGCCCAGCATTTT. The J gene is TRBJ1-5, the V gene TRBV19; 7 bases are shared with TRBD1. Germline V gene lookup returns CDR1 LNHDA and CDR2 SQIVND (reference sequence). The CDR3 totals 12 residues. J gave up 11 bases and V 11 bases, and 12 bases lay outside the gene matches. Together with reference TRBV19 and TRBJ1-5, the CDR3 gives the full variable domain: DGGITQSPKYLFRKEGQNVTLSCEQNLNHDAMYWYRQDPGQGLRLIYYSQIVNDFQKGDIAEGYSVSREKKESFPLTVTSAQKNPTAFYLCACRQGPMAQHFGDGTRLSIL.

As regards this clone: One end of the junction varies from germline; a read error may be responsible. The chain carries TRBV6-6 and TRBJ2-7, with 10 bases fitting TRBD1. CDR1 is MNHNY and CDR2 is SVGAGI in the germline V gene (reference sequence). The length of the CDR3 is 19 residues. The CDR3 bases are TGTGCCAGCAGTCTACGGGACAGGGGCCGATTTAGCGGGGCCCCCCGAATAGACTTC. Amino acids: CASSLRDRGRFSGAPRIDF.

The gene calls are TRBV3-1 (or the pseudogene TRBV3-2) and TRBJ1-2; 7 bases agree with TRBD1. The CDR3 has 14 residues. J gave up 4 bases and V 4 bases, and 6 bases lay outside the gene matches. The V gene's germline CDR1 is LGHDT and CDR2 YNNKEL (reference sequence). The CDR3 region has the DNA TGTGCCAGCAGCCTGCGACAGGGTGCCTATGGCTACACCTTC. It translates to CASSLRQGAYGYTF.

This clone occurred a few times. The rearrangement joins TRBV3-1 (or the pseudogene TRBV3-2) to TRBJ1-1, with D maybe TRBD1 (5 bases). V lost 0 bases to trimming and J lost 0 bases, with 17 bases between them. This CDR3 is built from 18 residues. Germline CDR1 and CDR2: LGHDT and YNNKEL (reference sequence). Here the CDR3 reads CASSQDRGGGRLNTEAFF. CDR3 nucleotide sequence: TGTGCCAGCAGCCAAGATCGGGGGGGAGGGAGGTTGAACACTGAAGCTTTCTTT.

The rearrangement uses TRBV27 and TRBJ2-1; 11 bases fit TRBD2. After removal of 1 base from V and 0 bases from J, the junction contained 8 bases not matched to a gene. Germline lookup yields CDR1 MNHEY and CDR2 SMNVEV (reference sequence). The CDR3 is made up of 19 amino acids. CDR3 residues: CASSLWLAGGHSSYNEQFF. The DNA for the CDR3 is TGTGCCAGCAGTTTATGGCTAGCGGGGGGCCACAGCTCCTACAATGAGCAGTTCTTC.

V gene TRBV5-3 combines with J gene TRBJ2-7; 7 bases fit TRBD1. TRBV5-3 is an ORF for which the function is uncertain. The trim removed 4 bases at V and 1 base at J, leaving 11 bases unmatched. The CDR3 consists of 16 residues. The CDR3 region has the DNA TGTGCCAGAAGCCCCTGGGGGACAGTACATTCCTACGAGCAGTACTTC. It specifies CARSPWGTVHSYEQYF.

The CDR3 here is CASSFSSGGAVMFEQFF. The CDR3 coding sequence is TGTGCCAGTAGTTTCTCTAGCGGGGGGGCGGTGATGTTTGAGCAGTTCTTC. The chain carries TRBV19 and TRBJ2-1, with 12 bases matching TRBD2. CDR1 and CDR2 from the germline V gene are LNHDA and SQIVND (reference sequence). The CDR3 is made up of 17 amino acids. V was clipped by 5 bases and J by 9 bases; unmatched bases: 14.

The chain has TRBV28 and TRBJ2-3; TRBD2 matches at 13 bases. Per germline, CDR1 MDHEN and CDR2 SYDVKM. The V and J ends lost 6 bases and 6 bases, in that order; junction bases with no gene match: 12. The CDR3 runs to 17 residues. This CDR3 reads CASSLPLLAGGEDTQYF. The CDR3, as DNA: TGTGCCAGCAGCCTACCCTTACTAGCGGGGGGGGAGGATACGCAGTATTTT.

The gene calls are TRBV6-5 and TRBJ1-1; 7 bases match TRBD1. From germline, CDR1 is MNHEY and CDR2 SVGAGI. Losses at the gene ends were 6 bases for V and 5 bases for J; bases not matched to a gene: 6. This CDR3 is built from 13 residues. CDR3 bases: TGTGCCAGCAGGTTACAGGGGACGACTGAAGCTTTCTTT. Protein: CASRLQGTTEAFF.

V and J are TRBV27 and TRBJ2-3; 7 bases are shared with TRBD2. This CDR3 region has 15 residues. Germline V gene sequence: CDR1 MNHEY, CDR2 SMNVEV (reference sequence). Trimming at V came to 8 bases and at J to 3 bases, leaving 11 bases not matched to a gene. CDR3 sequence: CASRPVGGGTDTQYF. Here the CDR3 DNA reads TGTGCCAGCCGTCCAGTGGGGGGGGGAACAGATACGCAGTATTTT.